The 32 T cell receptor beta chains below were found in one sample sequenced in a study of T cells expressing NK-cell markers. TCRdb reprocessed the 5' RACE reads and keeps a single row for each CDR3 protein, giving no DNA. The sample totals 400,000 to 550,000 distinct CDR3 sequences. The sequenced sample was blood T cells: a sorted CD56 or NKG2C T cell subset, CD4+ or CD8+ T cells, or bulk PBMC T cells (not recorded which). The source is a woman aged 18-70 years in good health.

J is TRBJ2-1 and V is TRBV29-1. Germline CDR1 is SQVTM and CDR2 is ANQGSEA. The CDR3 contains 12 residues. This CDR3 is CSVDSGYDEQFF.

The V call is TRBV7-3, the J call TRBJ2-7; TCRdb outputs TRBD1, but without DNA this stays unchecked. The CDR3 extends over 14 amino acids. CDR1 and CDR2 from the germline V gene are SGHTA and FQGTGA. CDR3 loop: CASSTGQGENEQYF.

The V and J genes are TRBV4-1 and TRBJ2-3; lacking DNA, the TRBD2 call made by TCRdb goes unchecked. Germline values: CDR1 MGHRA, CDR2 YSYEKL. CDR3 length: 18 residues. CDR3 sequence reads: CASSQDGTSGPRADTQYF.

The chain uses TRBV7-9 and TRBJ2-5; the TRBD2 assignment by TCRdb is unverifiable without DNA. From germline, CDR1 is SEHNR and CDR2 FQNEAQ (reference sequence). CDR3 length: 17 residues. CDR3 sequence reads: CASSQTSAGGFGETQYF.

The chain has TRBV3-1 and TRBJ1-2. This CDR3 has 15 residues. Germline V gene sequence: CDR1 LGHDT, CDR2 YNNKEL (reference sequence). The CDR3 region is CASSQGGEFSYGYTF.

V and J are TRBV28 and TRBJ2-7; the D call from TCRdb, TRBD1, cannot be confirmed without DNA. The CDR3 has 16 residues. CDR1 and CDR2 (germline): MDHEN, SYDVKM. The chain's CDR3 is CASSSTGDRGQYEQYF.

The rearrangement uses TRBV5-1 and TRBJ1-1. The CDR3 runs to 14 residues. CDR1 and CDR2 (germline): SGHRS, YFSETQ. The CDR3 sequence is CASKAGEMNTEAFF.

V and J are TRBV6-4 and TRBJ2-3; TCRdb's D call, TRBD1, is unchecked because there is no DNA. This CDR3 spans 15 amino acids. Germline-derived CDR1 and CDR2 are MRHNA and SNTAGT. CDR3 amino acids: CASSAQGQATDTQYF.

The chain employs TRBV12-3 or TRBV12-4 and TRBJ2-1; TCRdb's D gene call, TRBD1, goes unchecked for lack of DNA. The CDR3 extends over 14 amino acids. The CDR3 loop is CASSPAGKGDEQFF.

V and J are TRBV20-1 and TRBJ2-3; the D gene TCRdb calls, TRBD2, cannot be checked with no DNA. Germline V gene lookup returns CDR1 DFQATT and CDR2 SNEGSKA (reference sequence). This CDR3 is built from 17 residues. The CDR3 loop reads CSASMGGGPGSSDTQYF.

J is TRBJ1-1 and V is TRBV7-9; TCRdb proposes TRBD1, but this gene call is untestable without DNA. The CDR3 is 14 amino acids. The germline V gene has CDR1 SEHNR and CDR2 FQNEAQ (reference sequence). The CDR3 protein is CASSFPGKSGEAFF. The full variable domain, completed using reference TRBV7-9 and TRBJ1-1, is DTGVSQNPRHKITKRGQNVTFRCDPISEHNRLYWYRQTLGQGPEFLTYFQNEAQLEKSRLLSDRFSAERPKGSFSTLEIQRTEQGDSAMYLCASSFPGKSGEAFFGQGTRLTVV.

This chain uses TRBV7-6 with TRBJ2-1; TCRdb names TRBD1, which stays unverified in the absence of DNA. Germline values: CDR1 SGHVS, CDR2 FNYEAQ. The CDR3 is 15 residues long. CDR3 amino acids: CASSPDGGLYNEQFF.

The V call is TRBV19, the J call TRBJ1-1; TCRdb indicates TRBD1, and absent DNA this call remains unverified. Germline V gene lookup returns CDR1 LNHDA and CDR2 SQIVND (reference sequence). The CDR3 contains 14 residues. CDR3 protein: CASSTNRVNTEAFF.

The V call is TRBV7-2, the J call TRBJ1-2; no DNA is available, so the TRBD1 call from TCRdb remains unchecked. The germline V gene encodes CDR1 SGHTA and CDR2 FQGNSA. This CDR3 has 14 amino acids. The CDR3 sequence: CASSLEAGRYGYTF.

The CDR3 loop is CASSLGQGAGWGEAFF. V is TRBV6-5 and J is TRBJ1-1; the TCRdb call, TRBD1, lacks DNA for checking. The CDR3 sequence is 16 residues long. Germline CDR1 and CDR2: MNHEY and SVGAGI.

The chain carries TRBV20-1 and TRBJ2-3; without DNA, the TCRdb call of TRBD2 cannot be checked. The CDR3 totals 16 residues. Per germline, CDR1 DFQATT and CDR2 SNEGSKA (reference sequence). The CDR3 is CSAPGRTSGYTDTQYF.

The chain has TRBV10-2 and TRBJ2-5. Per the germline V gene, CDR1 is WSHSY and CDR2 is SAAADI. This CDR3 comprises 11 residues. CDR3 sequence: CASRFGDTQYF.

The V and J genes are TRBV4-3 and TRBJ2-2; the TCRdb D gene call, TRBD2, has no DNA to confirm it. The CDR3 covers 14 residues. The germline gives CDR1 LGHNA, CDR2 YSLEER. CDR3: CASSPADYTGELFF.

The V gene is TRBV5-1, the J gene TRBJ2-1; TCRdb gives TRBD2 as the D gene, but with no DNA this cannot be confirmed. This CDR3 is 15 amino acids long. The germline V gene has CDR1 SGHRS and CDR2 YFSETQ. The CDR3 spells CASSLSSASAVEQFF.

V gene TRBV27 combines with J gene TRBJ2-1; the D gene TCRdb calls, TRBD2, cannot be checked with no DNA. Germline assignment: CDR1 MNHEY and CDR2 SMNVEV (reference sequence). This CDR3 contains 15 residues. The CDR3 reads CASRPLAGLYNEQFF.

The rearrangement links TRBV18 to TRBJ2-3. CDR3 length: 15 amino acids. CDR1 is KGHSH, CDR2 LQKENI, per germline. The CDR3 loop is CASSPPGGLVDTQYF.

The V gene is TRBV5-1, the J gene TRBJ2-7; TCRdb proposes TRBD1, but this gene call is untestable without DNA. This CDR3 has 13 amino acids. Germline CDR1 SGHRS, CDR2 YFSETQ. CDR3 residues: CASSPLGNYEQYF.

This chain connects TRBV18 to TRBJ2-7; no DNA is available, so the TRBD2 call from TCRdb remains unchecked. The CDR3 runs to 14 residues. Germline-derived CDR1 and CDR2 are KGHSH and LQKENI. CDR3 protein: CASSPSGRVNEQYF.

This chain's CDR3 is CASSLWPHEQYF. The chain combines TRBV7-2 with TRBJ2-7. Germline V CDR1 and CDR2: SGHTA, FQGNSA. This CDR3 has 12 amino acids.

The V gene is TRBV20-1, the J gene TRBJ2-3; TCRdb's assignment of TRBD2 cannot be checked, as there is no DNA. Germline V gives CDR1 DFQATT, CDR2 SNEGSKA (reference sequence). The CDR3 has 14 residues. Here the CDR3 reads CSARVAGSTDTQYF.

CDR3 region: CASTSGVSPFLSNEQFF. The chain employs TRBV28 and TRBJ2-1; checking the TCRdb D call of TRBD1 is not possible without DNA. The germline V gene has CDR1 MDHEN and CDR2 SYDVKM. The CDR3 totals 17 residues.

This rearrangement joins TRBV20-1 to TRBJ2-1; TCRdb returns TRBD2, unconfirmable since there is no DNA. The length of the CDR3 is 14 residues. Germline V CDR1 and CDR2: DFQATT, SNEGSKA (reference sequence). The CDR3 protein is CSAPPGLGANEQFF.

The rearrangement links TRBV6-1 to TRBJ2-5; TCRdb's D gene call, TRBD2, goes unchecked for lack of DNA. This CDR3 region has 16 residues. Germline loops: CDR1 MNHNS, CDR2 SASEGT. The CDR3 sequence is CASSELVAGGQETQYF.

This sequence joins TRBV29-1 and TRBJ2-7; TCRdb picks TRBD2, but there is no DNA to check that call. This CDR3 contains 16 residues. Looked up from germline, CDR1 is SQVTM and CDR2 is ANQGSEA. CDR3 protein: CSAEGVTSGFSYEQYF.

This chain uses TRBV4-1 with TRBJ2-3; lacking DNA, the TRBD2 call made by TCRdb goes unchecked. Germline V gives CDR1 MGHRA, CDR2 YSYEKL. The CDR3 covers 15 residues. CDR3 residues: CASSQEDSGGDTQYF.

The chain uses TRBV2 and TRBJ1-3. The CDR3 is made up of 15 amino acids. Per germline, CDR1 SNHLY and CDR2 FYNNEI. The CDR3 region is CASSEMGISGNTIYF. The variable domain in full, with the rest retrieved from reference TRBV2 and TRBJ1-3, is EPEVTQTPSHQVTQMGQEVILRCVPISNHLYFYWYRQILGQKVEFLVSFYNNEISEKSEIFDDQFSVERPDGSNFTLKIRSTKLEDSAMYFCASSEMGISGNTIYFGEGSWLTVV.

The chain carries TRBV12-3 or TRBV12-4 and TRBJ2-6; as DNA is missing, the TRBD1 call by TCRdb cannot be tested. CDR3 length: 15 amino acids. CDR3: CASRARGSGANVLTF.